This TCR beta chain is drawn from a study of T cell changes during pregnancy in multiple sclerosis. V lost 4 bases, J lost 3 bases, and 1 base stayed unmatched. CDR1 is SGHTA and CDR2 is FQGNSA in the germline V gene. The length of the CDR3 is 13 residues. Only in-frame clones appear in the TCRdb table, and some are missing; sequencing was by immunoSEQ multiplex PCR. Seen here are under 55,000 clones, approximately 91% observed once, and the top ten hold approximately 1.4%. The source of this sequence is a female donor with multiple sclerosis, enrolled in a pregnancy study. Input material: PBMCs (not recorded whether the cells were cultured). The chain employs TRBV7-2 and TRBJ1-1; 8 bases line up with TRBD1. The CDR3 DNA follows: TGTGCCAGCAGCTCACAGGGGGACACTGAAGCTTTCTTT. Amino acids: CASSSQGDTEAFF.